The 3 T cell receptor beta chains below all came from one sample that was sequenced in a study of persistence of HIV-infected CD4 T cells. Cells were stimulated nonspecifically with anti-CD3/anti-CD28 magnetic beads. CD4+ T cells upregulating both CD40 ligand and CD69 were sorted as responding cells. This was the immunoSEQ version 4 assay in survey mode. Generated by immunoSEQ multiplex PCR, the TCRdb table keeps only in-frame clones and is missing some. The repertoire holds approximately 44,000 clones, with around 92% as singletons. Their specific antigens are unknown. This material consisted of CD4+ T cells sorted from PBMCs after roughly 18-hour stimulation, taken from a patient who received antiretroviral therapy. All receptors come from an adult man with HIV who was CMV-seropositive.

J is TRBJ2-6 and V is TRBV19; D uncertain. The CDR3 has 14 amino acids. Germline assignment: CDR1 LNHDA and CDR2 SQIVND (reference sequence). Trimming took off 7 bases at V and 4 bases at J, with 11 bases between the two ends. CDR3 DNA sequence: TGTGCCAGTAATAAAGGGTCCGGGGCCAACGTCCTGACTTTC. This translates into CASNKGSGANVLTF.

V is TRBV14 and J is TRBJ2-6; no definite D call. Germline loops: CDR1 SGHDN, CDR2 FVKESK. CDR3 size: 14 residues. Trimming pared 1 base from V and 0 bases from J, leaving 1 base between. The DNA for the CDR3 is TGTGCCAGCAGCCAAGCCTCTGGGGCCAACGTCCTGACTTTC. The encoded protein is CASSQASGANVLTF.

This chain joins TRBV15 and TRBJ2-7; perhaps D is TRBD1 or TRBD2 (5 bases each). CDR1 LNHNV and CDR2 YYDKDF come from the germline V gene (reference sequence). Between the trimmed V and J ends, which lost 3 bases and 0 bases, there was a span of 9 bases. The CDR3 has 14 residues. The CDR3 protein is CATSSPGASYEQYF. The CDR3 DNA follows: TGTGCCACCAGCAGTCCCGGGGCCTCCTACGAGCAGTACTTC.